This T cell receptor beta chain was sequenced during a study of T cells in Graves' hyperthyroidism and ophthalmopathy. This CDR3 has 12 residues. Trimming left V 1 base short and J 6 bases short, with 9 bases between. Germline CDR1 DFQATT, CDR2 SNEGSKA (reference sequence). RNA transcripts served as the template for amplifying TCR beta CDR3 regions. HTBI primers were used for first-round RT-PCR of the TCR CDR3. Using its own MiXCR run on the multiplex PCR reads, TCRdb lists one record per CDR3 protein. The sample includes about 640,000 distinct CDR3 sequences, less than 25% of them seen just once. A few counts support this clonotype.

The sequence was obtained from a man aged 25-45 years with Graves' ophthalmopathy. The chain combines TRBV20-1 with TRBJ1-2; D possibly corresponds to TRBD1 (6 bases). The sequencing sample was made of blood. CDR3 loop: CSARGDNDGYTF. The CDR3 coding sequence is TGCAGTGCTAGAGGGGACAATGATGGCTACACCTTC.